A single sample gave rise to the 24 T cell receptor beta chains below, sequenced in a study of response to subunit inactivated influenza vaccine. In TCRdb, the RT-PCR reads were re-called with MiXCR into one record per CDR3 protein. The sample holds around 540,000 distinct CDR3 sequences, approximately 12% seen once. This specimen consisted of PBMCs from blood, obtained on the day of vaccination. Source of these receptors: a man aged 45-65 years who received an inactivated influenza vaccine.

The chain joins TRBV12-3 or TRBV12-4 to TRBJ1-1, with 7 bases lining up with TRBD1. With 6 bases clipped from V and 1 base from J, the junction kept 11 bases outside the gene matches. The CDR3 contains 16 residues. The CDR3 protein is CASRRDSLKRNTEAFF. CDR3 bases: TGTGCCAGCAGACGGGACAGTCTAAAACGGAACACTGAAGCTTTCTTT.

This clonotype was observed a few times. V usage is TRBV12-3 or TRBV12-4 and J usage is TRBJ1-5; tentatively, D is TRBD1 (6 bases). The CDR3 has 14 residues. Trimming shortened V by 6 bases and J by 7 bases, and 16 bases separated the two germline ends. The CDR3 loop reads CASSTTSGAQPQHF. The CDR3 DNA follows: TGTGCCAGCAGCACGACCTCGGGGGCCCAGCCCCAGCATTTT.

This clonotype was counted between two and nine times. The CDR3 DNA is TGTGCCAGCAGCCAAGATTGGACTGGGGCCAACGTCCTGACTTTC. Amino acids: CASSQDWTGANVLTF. The chain is built from TRBV4-2 and TRBJ2-6; D ambiguous. CDR3 length equals 15 residues. Trimming stripped 0 bases from V and 2 bases from J, with 5 bases between. The germline V gene encodes CDR1 LGHNA and CDR2 YNFKEQ.

This clonotype was seen a handful of times. This sequence joins TRBV11-2 and TRBJ2-5; maybe TRBD2 (7 bases). Germline lookup yields CDR1 SGHAT and CDR2 FQNNGV. V lost 6 bases and J 5 bases, leaving 22 bases between the germline ends. This CDR3 has 16 residues. The CDR3 loop is CASRTVRGGPGETQYF. CDR3 DNA: TGTGCCAGCAGAACAGTACGCGGGGGCCCAGGGGAGACCCAGTACTTC.

This clonotype was picked up a small number of times. The rearrangement joins TRBV20-1 to TRBJ2-3; D might be TRBD2 (6 bases). Germline lookup yields CDR1 DFQATT and CDR2 SNEGSKA (reference sequence). The ends were cut back, 3 bases at V and 0 bases at J, with 13 bases in the middle. The CDR3 is 15 amino acids. CDR3 sequence reads: CSARGTGTSTDTQYF. Written as DNA, the CDR3 is TGCAGTGCTAGGGGGACTGGAACTAGCACAGATACGCAGTATTTT.

This clonotype was seen a handful of times. This chain joins TRBV6-5 and TRBJ1-3, with D maybe TRBD1 (6 bases). Germline V gene data show CDR1 as MNHEY and CDR2 as SVGAGI. The CDR3 extends over 17 amino acids. V lost 2 bases and J lost 4, with 18 bases in between. CDR3 bases: TGTGCCAGCAGTTACGGTCGGACAGAGACCTCCGGAAACACCATATATTTT. Amino acids: CASSYGRTETSGNTIYF.

The chain employs TRBV7-2 and TRBJ1-5; D is undetermined. The V end lost 3 bases, the J end lost 2 bases, and 8 bases lay between the germline ends. Germline values: CDR1 SGHTA, CDR2 FQGNSA. CDR3 length: 14 amino acids. DNA for the CDR3: TGTGCCAGCAGCTTGATCGGGGGCAATCAGCCCCAGCATTTT. It specifies CASSLIGGNQPQHF.

This clonotype has just a few counts. This rearrangement joins TRBV9 to TRBJ2-1; D perhaps matches TRBD1 (6 bases). Germline loops: CDR1 SGDLS, CDR2 YYNGEE. CDR3 length equals 15 residues. The ends were cut back, 1 base at V and 4 bases at J, with 12 bases in the middle. CDR3 sequence (DNA): TGTGCCAGCAGCGTATCCGGGACACCGTACAATGAGCAGTTCTTC. Protein product: CASSVSGTPYNEQFF.

The chain has TRBV5-1 and TRBJ2-2; a weak D match, TRBD1 (5 bases). The germline V gene has CDR1 SGHRS and CDR2 YFSETQ. CDR3 length: 14 residues. Trimming shortened V by 3 bases and J by 4 bases, and 10 bases separated the two germline ends. CDR3 nucleotide sequence: TGCGCCAGCAGCTCCCGACAGTTCACCGGGGAGCTGTTTTTT. Translating gives CASSSRQFTGELFF.

The chain is built from TRBV6-6 and TRBJ2-5; the D gene is possibly TRBD1 (6 bases). V shed 7 bases and J shed 5 bases, with 14 bases lying between them. CDR3 length: 13 amino acids. From germline, CDR1 is MNHNY and CDR2 SVGAGI (reference sequence). Here the CDR3 reads CASTRQVGETQYF. The CDR3 coding sequence is TGTGCCAGCACTAGACAGGTGGGGGAGACCCAGTACTTC.

This chain connects TRBV6-5 to TRBJ2-4; tentatively, D is TRBD2 (7 bases). Germline CDR1 reads MNHEY; CDR2 reads SVGAGI. The CDR3 is 16 amino acids. The V and J ends lost 0 bases and 1 base respectively, with 10 bases between them. The CDR3: CASSYSRGGAKNIQYF. Written as DNA, the CDR3 is TGTGCCAGCAGTTACTCGAGGGGGGGTGCCAAAAACATTCAGTACTTC.

This clonotype turned up a few times. The chain has TRBV6-1 and TRBJ1-5, with 8 bases matching TRBD1. Germline values: CDR1 MNHNS, CDR2 SASEGT. Germline trimming cut 6 bases from V and 0 bases from J; bases unmatched to any gene: 7. CDR3 length: 16 amino acids. Written as DNA, the CDR3 is TGTGCCAGCAGGGACAGGGAGGTCCTTAGCAATCAGCCCCAGCATTTT. It translates to CASRDREVLSNQPQHF.

This clonotype was observed a handful of times. V is TRBV11-2 and J is TRBJ2-3, with TRBD2 as a possible D gene (6 bases). The CDR3 covers 17 residues. Trimming removed 5 bases at V and 4 bases at J, with 22 bases between. Germline CDR1 and CDR2: SGHAT and FQNNGV. CDR3 DNA sequence: TGTGCCAGCAGCCAACGTGCGGGGCGGCTTGTGGCAGATACGCAGTATTTT. It translates to CASSQRAGRLVADTQYF.

The V gene is TRBV5-1, the J gene TRBJ2-5; 10 nucleotides align to TRBD2. The CDR3 length is 15 residues. The junction had 9 bases not matched to a gene; V was cut back by 7 bases and J by 3 bases. Germline V gene data show CDR1 as SGHRS and CDR2 as YFSETQ. The chain's CDR3 is CASGAIAGGKETQYF. Here the CDR3 DNA reads TGCGCCAGCGGAGCGATAGCGGGGGGAAAAGAGACCCAGTACTTC.

Only a few counts were recorded for this clonotype. V and J are TRBV5-1 and TRBJ1-1, with 11 bases identical to TRBD1. Germline CDR1 and CDR2: SGHRS and YFSETQ. The CDR3 extends over 13 amino acids. Trimming removed 4 bases from V and 7 bases from J; junction bases left unmatched: 3. CDR3 coding DNA: TGCGCCAGCAGCCCAGGGACAGGGGGTGAAGCTTTCTTT. Amino acid sequence: CASSPGTGGEAFF.

This clonotype has more than one count but fewer than ten. The chain joins TRBV7-2 to TRBJ2-3, with TRBD2 matching 10 bases. V lost 1 base, J lost 1 base, and 5 bases stayed unmatched. The CDR3 has 17 amino acids. Germline V gene sequence: CDR1 SGHTA, CDR2 FQGNSA. This CDR3 is CASSLGGLADRTDTQYF. The CDR3 DNA reads as TGTGCCAGCAGCTTAGGCGGACTAGCGGACCGCACAGATACGCAGTATTTT.

This clonotype was observed a few times. This chain connects TRBV11-2 to TRBJ1-2; TRBD1 matches at 8 bases. Germline CDR1 reads SGHAT; CDR2 reads FQNNGV. This CDR3 is 15 amino acids long. The J segment lost 2 bases and the V segment lost 3 bases, leaving 5 bases of the junction unmatched. Written as DNA, the CDR3 is TGTGCCAGCAGCTTCCAGGGGGCAATGAACTATGGCTACACCTTC. Translation: CASSFQGAMNYGYTF.

The rearrangement joins TRBV20-1 to TRBJ2-1; 8 nucleotides align to TRBD2. CDR1 DFQATT and CDR2 SNEGSKA come from the germline V gene (reference sequence). There are 15 residues in the CDR3. The ends lost 1 base at V and 2 bases at J; junction bases unmatched: 4. CDR3 nucleotide sequence: TGCAGTGCTAGAGCCAATAGCGGGGCCTACAATGAGCAGTTCTTC. Its protein is CSARANSGAYNEQFF.

The chain has TRBV6-2 or TRBV6-3 and TRBJ2-5, with a possible D match to TRBD2 (6 bases). From germline, CDR1 is MNHEY and CDR2 SVGEGT. The CDR3 covers 12 residues. V was trimmed by 6 bases and J by 5 bases, leaving 10 bases between them. In DNA form, the CDR3 reads TGTGCCAGCAGACCCGCGGGGGAGACCCAGTACTTC. Its protein is CASRPAGETQYF.

This clonotype was seen only a few times. The rearrangement joins TRBV11-2 to TRBJ1-4, with TRBD1 identical over 7 bases. Germline V gives CDR1 SGHAT, CDR2 FQNNGV. J lost 7 bases, V lost 5 bases, and 7 bases had no gene match. The CDR3 covers 14 residues. CDR3 nucleotides: TGTGCCAGCAGCAAAGGGGGCCTTCGTGAAAAACTGTTTTTT. It codes for CASSKGGLREKLFF.

A few counts support this clonotype. The chain links TRBV24-1 to TRBJ2-1, with D maybe TRBD1 (6 bases). This CDR3 is 12 amino acids long. The V and J ends lost 10 bases and 4 bases respectively, with 10 bases between them. Germline CDR1 reads KGHDR; CDR2 reads SFDVKD. CDR3 residues: CATGGQYNEQFF. The CDR3, as DNA: TGTGCCACTGGCGGACAGTACAATGAGCAGTTCTTC.

This clonotype occurred a few times. The CDR3 spells CASSKVRPGGYEQYF. DNA for the CDR3: TGTGCCAGCAGCAAAGTCAGGCCGGGAGGGTACGAGCAGTACTTC. V is TRBV21-1 and J is TRBJ2-7; TRBD2 is the table's D call, not checked against the DNA. TRBV21-1 is designated a pseudogene. The CDR3 spans 15 residues.

The rearrangement uses TRBV2 and TRBJ1-6; 7 bases match TRBD1. The ends lost 9 bases at V and 5 bases at J; junction bases unmatched: 7. Germline lookup yields CDR1 SNHLY and CDR2 FYNNEI. The CDR3 has 14 residues. The CDR3 loop is CASQQGDNNSPLHF. DNA for the CDR3: TGTGCCAGTCAGCAGGGGGACAATAATTCACCCCTCCACTTT.

This chain connects TRBV7-2 to TRBJ2-1, with 10 positions matching TRBD2. CDR1 and CDR2 (germline): SGHTA, FQGNSA. After removal of 9 bases from V and 4 bases from J, the junction contained 6 bases not matched to a gene. CDR3 length: 14 residues. The CDR3 here is CASQRGGTYNEQFF. CDR3 DNA: TGTGCCAGTCAGCGGGGGGGGACGTACAATGAGCAGTTCTTC.